A single sample is the source of the 29 T cell receptor beta chains below, sequenced in a study of T cells after yellow fever vaccination. TCRdb processed the 5' RACE reads anew with MiXCR; each CDR3 protein has one entry. The sample has around 320,000 distinct CDR3 sequences; around 10% are singletons. This material consisted of CD4+ T cells sorted from PBMCs, taken 5 days after the yellow fever booster vaccination. Receptors originate from a man aged 18 to 29 who received the YFV17D yellow fever vaccine.

This clonotype was counted ten times or more. The genes are TRBV7-9 and TRBJ1-2; 8 nucleotides align to TRBD1. The length of the CDR3 is 14 residues. Looked up from germline, CDR1 is SEHNR and CDR2 is FQNEAQ (reference sequence). J lost 2 bases, V lost 5 bases, and 4 bases had no gene match. In DNA, the CDR3 is TGTGCCAGCAGCCCGCGACAGGGGAACTATGGCTACACCTTC. This codes for CASSPRQGNYGYTF.

This clonotype occurred a few times. The rearrangement joins TRBV4-2 to TRBJ2-5; TRBD2 matches at 8 bases. Trimming cost V 0 bases and J 4 bases; bases outside gene matches: 13. The germline CDR1 and CDR2 sequences are LGHNA and YNFKEQ. The CDR3 consists of 18 residues. The CDR3 nucleotides are TGTGCCAGCAGCCAAGATTTAGCGGGGCCCCGCCGGGGAGAGACCCAGTACTTC. Protein product: CASSQDLAGPRRGETQYF.

The chain links TRBV7-2 to TRBJ1-5; the D is unclear. CDR3 length: 12 residues. Trimming stripped 3 bases from V and 6 bases from J, with 6 bases between. CDR1 is SGHTA, CDR2 FQGNSA, per germline. CDR3 residues: CASSFGVQPQHF. The CDR3 bases are TGTGCCAGCAGCTTCGGTGTTCAGCCCCAGCATTTT.

This clonotype was observed many times. The CDR3 here is CASSPPPGGYGYTF. CDR3 nucleotides: TGTGCCAGCAGCCCCCCGCCAGGCGGGTATGGCTACACCTTC. The chain joins TRBV6-5 to TRBJ1-2; D unclear. The CDR3 length is 14 residues. V lost 6 bases to trimming and J lost 5 bases, with 16 bases between them. Germline V gene data show CDR1 as MNHEY and CDR2 as SVGAGI.

This clonotype showed up many times. This sequence joins TRBV9 and TRBJ2-3; 7 positions agree with TRBD1. Losses at the gene ends were 3 bases for V and 2 bases for J; bases not matched to a gene: 15. Germline values: CDR1 SGDLS, CDR2 YYNGEE. The CDR3 runs 18 residues. CDR3 sequence (DNA): TGTGCCAGCAGCGCCACCGGGACAGTATCTCTGGTCACAGATACGCAGTATTTT. It yields the protein CASSATGTVSLVTDTQYF.

The sample holds one count of this clonotype. The rearrangement joins TRBV5-4 to TRBJ2-3; D possibly corresponds to TRBD1 (6 bases). V lost 4 bases and J 4 bases, leaving 13 bases between the germline ends. The CDR3 extends over 14 amino acids. Per germline, CDR1 SGHNT and CDR2 YYREEE (reference sequence). This CDR3 reads CASSTPRGADTQYF. The CDR3 nucleotides are TGTGCCAGCAGCACTCCCAGGGGTGCAGATACGCAGTATTTT.

This clonotype was counted many times. The chain recombines TRBV20-1 with TRBJ2-4; TRBD2 agrees at 7 bases. The J segment lost 6 bases and the V segment lost 1 base, leaving 0 bases of the junction unmatched. The CDR3 has 12 amino acids. Germline CDR1 is DFQATT and CDR2 is SNEGSKA (reference sequence). The CDR3 sequence is CSARGGGNIQYF. The CDR3 nucleotides read TGCAGTGCTAGAGGCGGGGGAAACATTCAGTACTTC.

This clonotype was picked up one time. The genes are TRBV4-3 and TRBJ2-7, with 7 bases matching TRBD2. This CDR3 has 15 residues. Germline CDR1 LGHNA, CDR2 YSLEER. CDR3 residues: CASCQSFDGGGGQYV. The CDR3 region has the DNA TGCGCCAGCTGCCAAAGTTTCGACGGCGGGGGAGGGCAGTACGTC.

This clonotype came up a few times. The chain links TRBV5-1 to TRBJ1-6; 8 bases fit TRBD1. Trimming cost V 6 bases and J 9 bases; bases outside gene matches: 5. The CDR3 has 13 residues. Germline assignment: CDR1 SGHRS and CDR2 YFSETQ. The CDR3 spells CASTDRESSPLHF. The CDR3 DNA reads TGCGCCAGCACGGACAGGGAGAGTTCACCCCTCCACTTT. Full variable domain (missing parts from reference TRBV5-1 and TRBJ1-6): KAGVTQTPRYLIKTRGQQVTLSCSPISGHRSVSWYQQTPGQGLQFLFEYFSETQRNKGNFPGRFSGRQFSNSRSEMNVSTLELGDSALYLCASTDRESSPLHFGNGTRLTVT.

V and J are TRBV5-4 and TRBJ2-5, with 9 bases fitting TRBD2. Unmatched junction bases numbered 4, after V lost 1 base and J lost 3 bases. CDR1 SGHNT and CDR2 YYREEE come from the germline V gene (reference sequence). The CDR3 loop spans 15 amino acids. The CDR3 reads CASSLLRGGEETQYF. CDR3 DNA sequence: TGTGCCAGCAGCTTGCTGCGGGGGGGGGAAGAGACCCAGTACTTC.

This sequence joins TRBV6-6 and TRBJ2-7; D unclear. The germline V gene encodes CDR1 MNHNY and CDR2 SVGAGI (reference sequence). The V end was cut by 4 bases, the J end by 1 base, with 5 bases between. There are 12 residues in the CDR3. The CDR3 here is CASSSISYEQYV. CDR3 nucleotides: TGTGCCAGCAGTTCTATTTCCTACGAGCAGTACGTC.

J is TRBJ2-7 and V is TRBV6-6; TRBD1 is a possible D gene (5 bases). Trimming shortened V by 2 bases and J by 9 bases, and 20 bases separated the two germline ends. There are 15 residues in the CDR3. Germline-derived CDR1 and CDR2 are MNHNY and SVGAGI (reference sequence). In DNA, the CDR3 is TGTGCCAGCAGTTACCCAGGACAAACCACTGTGAGGCAGTACTTC. It yields the protein CASSYPGQTTVRQYF.

This clonotype was observed a few times. The chain couples TRBV18 to TRBJ2-5, with TRBD2 identical over 7 bases. Germline V gene lookup returns CDR1 KGHSH and CDR2 LQKENI. This CDR3 is built from 16 residues. V dropped 1 base and J dropped 8; count of bases not matched to a gene: 13. CDR3 nucleotide sequence: TGTGCCAGCTCACCACGGTCGAGCGGGGCCGCCGATACCCAGTACTTC. Its translation: CASSPRSSGAADTQYF.

This clonotype occurred a few times. The rearrangement uses TRBV7-2 and TRBJ1-6; D unclear. This CDR3 has 13 amino acids. The V gene's germline CDR1 is SGHTA and CDR2 FQGNSA. The germline V and J ends were trimmed by 1 base and 12 bases, with 10 bases remaining between them. The CDR3 region is CASSLEHPGPLHF. CDR3 DNA: TGTGCCAGCAGCTTAGAACACCCTGGACCCCTCCACTTT.

This clonotype has only a few counts. The rearrangement links TRBV15 to TRBJ2-2, with TRBD1 matching 8 bases. CDR1 is LNHNV, CDR2 YYDKDF, per germline (reference sequence). The CDR3 sequence is 15 residues long. V dropped 1 base and J dropped 5; count of bases not matched to a gene: 3. In DNA form, the CDR3 reads TGTGCCACCAGCAGAGGGACAGGGTCAACCGGGGAGCTGTTTTTT. This translates into CATSRGTGSTGELFF.

This clonotype was counted between two and nine times. In DNA form, the CDR3 reads TGTGCCAGCACCAACCAGGAAGGATCCTACGAGCAGTACTTC. This translates into CASTNQEGSYEQYF. This sequence joins TRBV12-3 or TRBV12-4 and TRBJ2-7; D gene unclear. V lost 7 bases to trimming and J lost 1 base, with 14 bases between them. The CDR3 extends over 14 amino acids.

This clonotype has a handful of counts. DNA for the CDR3: TGTGCCAGCAGTCTAGCGGGGGGCGGGGAAGATACGCAGTATTTT. It specifies CASSLAGGGEDTQYF. J is TRBJ2-3 and V is TRBV2, with 11 bases identical to TRBD2. Germline assignment: CDR1 SNHLY and CDR2 FYNNEI. This CDR3 is 15 amino acids long. V lost 5 bases, J lost 5 bases, and 6 bases stayed unmatched.

This clonotype came up a few times. The chain links TRBV29-1 to TRBJ1-2; D may be TRBD1 (5 bases). CDR1 SQVTM and CDR2 ANQGSEA come from the germline V gene. The CDR3 covers 13 residues. Trimming removed 5 bases from V and 3 bases from J, with 13 bases in between. CDR3 sequence: CSVPGPYYYGYTF. CDR3 nucleotide sequence: TGCAGCGTTCCGGGACCGTACTACTATGGCTACACCTTC.

The chain couples TRBV6-5 to TRBJ1-2; D remains unclear. V lost 2 bases, J lost 8 bases, and 15 bases lay in between. The CDR3 has 14 amino acids. Germline CDR1 and CDR2: MNHEY and SVGAGI. The CDR3 sequence: CASSYMSGPRGYTF. The CDR3 DNA reads as TGTGCCAGCAGTTACATGTCAGGACCTAGGGGCTACACCTTC.

This rearrangement joins TRBV11-2 to TRBJ2-3; D gene unclear. V lost 1 base and J lost 2, with 7 bases in between. The V gene's germline CDR1 is SGHAT and CDR2 FQNNGV. CDR3 length: 14 residues. The CDR3 region has the DNA TGTGCCAGCAGCTTAGTAAGTCCCACAGATACGCAGTATTTT. Protein: CASSLVSPTDTQYF.

This clonotype was counted between two and nine times. The chain recombines TRBV30 with TRBJ2-5; 8 bases are a match to TRBD1. This CDR3 comprises 15 residues. Germline V gene sequence: CDR1 GTSNPN, CDR2 SVGIG (reference sequence). The V segment lost 1 base and the J segment 2 bases; nucleotides outside the gene matches: 6. Here the CDR3 DNA reads TGTGCCTGGAGTGGAAAGGGACAGGCTCAAGAGACCCAGTACTTC. Protein sequence: CAWSGKGQAQETQYF.

The CDR3 DNA is TGTGCCACCAGTGACCCCGACAGGGGCGGAGATACGCAGTATTTT. Its translation: CATSDPDRGGDTQYF. The V gene is TRBV24-1, the J gene TRBJ2-3, with 8 bases lining up with TRBD1. There are 15 residues in the CDR3. Germline CDR1 reads KGHDR; CDR2 reads SFDVKD. V lost 4 bases and J lost 5; bases outside the gene matches: 7.

The chain is built from TRBV5-1 and TRBJ2-1; D may be TRBD1 (5 bases). The V gene lost 4 bases and the J gene lost 6 bases, with 17 bases spanning the gap. Germline CDR1 is SGHRS and CDR2 is YFSETQ. The CDR3 length is 15 residues. CDR3 DNA: TGCGCCAGCAGCCCGGTGCCCGCAGGGTCCAATGAGCAGTTCTTC. Its protein product is CASSPVPAGSNEQFF. The whole variable domain, filled in from reference TRBV5-1 and TRBJ2-1, reads KAGVTQTPRYLIKTRGQQVTLSCSPISGHRSVSWYQQTPGQGLQFLFEYFSETQRNKGNFPGRFSGRQFSNSRSEMNVSTLELGDSALYLCASSPVPAGSNEQFFGPGTRLTVL.

This sequence joins TRBV19 and TRBJ1-1; perhaps TRBD1 as D (5 bases). Trimming pared 4 bases from V and 0 bases from J, leaving 12 bases between. Germline CDR1 LNHDA, CDR2 SQIVND (reference sequence). The CDR3 has 15 residues. CDR3 bases: TGTGCCAGTAGTACGGCAGGGCTCATGAACACTGAAGCTTTCTTT. It is translated as CASSTAGLMNTEAFF.

This clonotype was observed a few times. The chain couples TRBV5-1 to TRBJ1-5; D might be TRBD1 (6 bases). V lost 0 bases and J lost 5, with 12 bases in between. The CDR3 is 15 residues long. CDR1 SGHRS and CDR2 YFSETQ come from the germline V gene. CDR3 coding DNA: TGCGCCAGCAGCTTGGAGGGAGGACAGCATCAGCCCCAGCATTTT. Amino acids: CASSLEGGQHQPQHF.

Only a few counts were recorded for this clonotype. The chain employs TRBV7-2 and TRBJ2-1; 12 positions match TRBD2. This CDR3 region has 16 residues. The germline CDR1 and CDR2 sequences are SGHTA and FQGNSA. After removal of 5 bases from V and 8 bases from J, the junction contained 10 bases not matched to a gene. The CDR3 loop reads CASSPSSGGAGYEQFF. The CDR3, as DNA: TGTGCCAGCAGCCCATCTAGCGGGGGGGCCGGCTATGAGCAGTTCTTC. The whole variable domain, remainder taken from reference TRBV7-2 and TRBJ2-1, is GAGVSQSPSNKVTEKGKDVELRCDPISGHTALYWYRQSLGQGLEFLIYFQGNSAPDKSGLPSDRFSAERTGGSVSTLTIQRTQQEDSAVYLCASSPSSGGAGYEQFFGPGTRLTVL.

This clonotype was found many times. The V gene is TRBV5-5, the J gene TRBJ2-2, with TRBD2 identical over 12 bases. This CDR3 region has 16 residues. Trimming took 2 bases from V and 6 from J; bases not matched to a gene: 5. Germline V gene lookup returns CDR1 SGHKS and CDR2 YYEKEE (reference sequence). The CDR3 is CASSFLAGGRPGELFF. CDR3 DNA sequence: TGTGCCAGCAGCTTCCTAGCGGGGGGGCGACCCGGGGAGCTGTTTTTT.

The V and J genes are TRBV6-1 and TRBJ2-7; 8 nucleotides align to TRBD2. V shed 3 bases and J 6 bases; nucleotides not matched to a gene: 7. The length of the CDR3 is 14 residues. Germline V gene lookup returns CDR1 MNHNS and CDR2 SASEGT. The CDR3 reads CASSESGGRSEQYF. Here the CDR3 DNA reads TGTGCCAGCAGTGAGAGCGGGGGTAGGAGCGAGCAGTACTTC.

The CDR3 nucleotides are TGTGCCAGTAGTATAGGCCCTCCCGGCAGGGAGTACAATGAGCAGTTCTTC. Amino acids: CASSIGPPGREYNEQFF. This chain uses TRBV19 with TRBJ2-1, with D tentatively TRBD1 or TRBD2 (5 bases each). V was cut by 1 base and J by 4 bases, with 17 bases left in between. This CDR3 is 17 amino acids long. Germline CDR1 reads LNHDA; CDR2 reads SQIVND (reference sequence).